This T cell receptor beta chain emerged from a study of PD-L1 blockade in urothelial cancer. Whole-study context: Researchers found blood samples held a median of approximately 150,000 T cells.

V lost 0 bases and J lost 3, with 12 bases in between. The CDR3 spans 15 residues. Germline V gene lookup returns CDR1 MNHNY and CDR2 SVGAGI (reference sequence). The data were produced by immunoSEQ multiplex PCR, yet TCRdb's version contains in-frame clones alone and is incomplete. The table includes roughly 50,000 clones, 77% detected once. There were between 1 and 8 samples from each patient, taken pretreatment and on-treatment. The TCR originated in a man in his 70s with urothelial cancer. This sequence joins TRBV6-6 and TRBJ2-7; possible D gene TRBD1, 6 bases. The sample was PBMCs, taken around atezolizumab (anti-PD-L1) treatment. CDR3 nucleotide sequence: TGTGCCAGCAGTTACTCGACGGGACAAGGCTACGAGCAGTACTTC. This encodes CASSYSTGQGYEQYF.